Below are 17 T cell receptor beta chains sequenced from a single sample in a study of CD8 T cells in Susac syndrome. An input of about 0.5 to 1 ug of RNA was subjected to reverse transcription using random hexamers. TCRdb processed the immunoSEQ multiplex PCR reads anew with MiXCR; each CDR3 protein has one entry. The sample records fewer than 35,000 distinct CDR3 sequences, around 94% being singletons. Sequencing was done on a sample of CD8+ T cells from PBMCs. The receptors derive from a human donor in good health.

This chain connects TRBV14 to TRBJ2-7; 8 positions agree with TRBD2. Trimming removed 4 bases from V and 5 bases from J; junction bases left unmatched: 4. CDR3 length: 13 residues. Per germline, CDR1 SGHDN and CDR2 FVKESK. The CDR3 region is CASSLGTRDEQYF. DNA of the CDR3: TGTGCCAGCAGCCTCGGGACTAGGGACGAGCAGTACTTC.

The V call is TRBV12-3 or TRBV12-4, the J call TRBJ1-2; no clear D gene. Trimming shortened V by 10 bases and J by 4 bases, and 10 bases separated the two germline ends. There are 11 residues in the CDR3. The CDR3: CATREGYGYTF. CDR3 in DNA: TGTGCCACCCGAGAGGGCTATGGCTACACCTTC.

The chain combines TRBV24-1 with TRBJ2-5; 7 bases line up with TRBD1. V shed 7 bases and J 2 bases; nucleotides not matched to a gene: 3. The CDR3 spans 13 residues. In germline, CDR1 is KGHDR, CDR2 SFDVKD. CDR3 in amino acids: CATRARGQETQYF. CDR3 coding DNA: TGTGCCACCAGGGCCAGGGGGCAAGAGACCCAGTACTTC.

V is TRBV7-8 and J is TRBJ1-5, with a weak D call TRBD1 (5 bases). V shed 4 bases and J shed 2 bases, with 12 bases lying between them. The CDR3 sequence is 15 residues long. Germline CDR1 reads SGHVS; CDR2 reads FQNEAQ. The CDR3 nucleotides read TGTGCCAGCAGCTCGATTCAGGGAGGCAATCAGCCCCAGCATTTT. It encodes CASSSIQGGNQPQHF.

This clonotype was seen just once. CDR3 DNA: TGTGCCAGCTCAATCCGGGACAGTGAAGCTTTCTTT. It specifies CASSIRDSEAFF. J is TRBJ1-1 and V is TRBV18; 7 nucleotides line up with TRBD1. Unmatched junction bases numbered 4, after V lost 5 bases and J lost 7 bases. This CDR3 is 12 amino acids long. The germline V gene encodes CDR1 KGHSH and CDR2 LQKENI.

The J gene is TRBJ1-1, the V gene TRBV7-9; D gene uncertain. CDR3 length: 15 residues. The V gene lost 4 bases and the J gene lost 7 bases, with 19 bases spanning the gap. Looked up from germline, CDR1 is SEHNR and CDR2 is FQNEAQ (reference sequence). CDR3 sequence: CASSSITRATYEAFF. The CDR3 coding sequence is TGTGCCAGCAGCTCCATCACCCGGGCCACCTATGAAGCTTTCTTT.

The chain employs TRBV6-1 and TRBJ1-1; the D gene is possibly TRBD1 (5 bases). Trimming removed 2 bases at V and 4 bases at J, with 11 bases between. This CDR3 spans 14 amino acids. CDR1 MNHNS and CDR2 SASEGT come from the germline V gene. The CDR3 region has the DNA TGTGCCAGCAGTGAATCAGGGTCGGGCACTGAAGCTTTCTTT. Amino acids: CASSESGSGTEAFF.

V is TRBV29-1 and J is TRBJ2-5, with no clear D. Trimming removed 5 bases from V and 4 bases from J, with 11 bases in between. Germline CDR1 reads SQVTM; CDR2 reads ANQGSEA. The CDR3 covers 12 residues. The CDR3 DNA reads TGCAGCGTTTACCTTTTGGGAGAGACCCAGTACTTC. As protein: CSVYLLGETQYF.

The chain is built from TRBV25-1 and TRBJ1-2; D is uncertain. Trimming left V 6 bases short and J 3 bases short, with 14 bases between. The CDR3 totals 14 residues. The germline V gene has CDR1 MGHDK and CDR2 SYGVNS. In nucleotides, the CDR3 is TGTGCCAGCAGCGCAGGTGTGGGGTACTATGGCTACACCTTC. Amino acid sequence: CASSAGVGYYGYTF.

The gene calls are TRBV4-3 and TRBJ1-1; D remains unclear. V was clipped by 0 bases and J by 1 base, with 6 bases between them. The germline V gene has CDR1 LGHNA and CDR2 YSLEER. The CDR3 extends over 14 amino acids. CDR3 DNA sequence: TGCGCCAGCAGCCAAGATCGGTGGAACACTGAAGCTTTCTTT. Amino acid sequence: CASSQDRWNTEAFF.

The chain uses TRBV6-5 and TRBJ1-2; the D is unclear. CDR1 MNHEY and CDR2 SVGAGI come from the germline V gene. This CDR3 region has 14 residues. Deletions cut 6 bases from V and 4 bases from J, with 15 bases between. CDR3 region: CASSPQSNLYGYTF. The CDR3 coding sequence is TGTGCCAGCAGCCCTCAGTCCAACCTCTATGGCTACACCTTC.

In DNA form, the CDR3 reads TGTGCCAGCAGTGAACTGGGTAGCTCCTACAATGAGCAGTTCTTC. Translation: CASSELGSSYNEQFF. V gene TRBV25-1 combines with J gene TRBJ2-1; no clear D gene. This CDR3 is 15 amino acids long. V was cut by 2 bases and J by 0 bases, with 8 bases left in between. The germline gives CDR1 MGHDK, CDR2 SYGVNS.

The J gene is TRBJ2-1, the V gene TRBV10-2, with D hard to call. The CDR3 loop spans 10 amino acids. Deletions cut 7 bases from V and 4 bases from J, with 2 bases between. Germline V gene sequence: CDR1 WSHSY, CDR2 SAAADI. The CDR3 DNA reads as TGCGCCAGCAATTACAATGAGCAGTTCTTC. Amino acids: CASNYNEQFF.

The chain carries TRBV25-1 and TRBJ2-2; 10 nucleotides agree with TRBD2. The CDR3 loop spans 15 amino acids. CDR1 is MGHDK and CDR2 is SYGVNS in the germline V gene. Germline trimming cut 2 bases from V and 3 bases from J; bases unmatched to any gene: 0. The CDR3 is CASSELAGDTGELFF. CDR3 coding DNA: TGTGCCAGCAGTGAACTAGCGGGGGACACCGGGGAGCTGTTTTTT.

The chain combines TRBV20-1 with TRBJ1-2, with 8 bases aligning to TRBD1. The CDR3 is 15 amino acids. Trimming cost V 3 bases and J 2 bases; bases outside gene matches: 8. Germline V gene sequence: CDR1 DFQATT, CDR2 SNEGSKA (reference sequence). This chain's CDR3 is CSASRDRTWNYGYTF. CDR3 DNA sequence: TGCAGTGCTAGCCGGGACAGGACTTGGAACTATGGCTACACCTTC.

The rearrangement uses TRBV7-9 and TRBJ2-7; 8 nucleotides line up with TRBD2. The germline CDR1 and CDR2 sequences are SEHNR and FQNEAQ (reference sequence). The CDR3 spans 16 residues. Trimming removed 3 bases from V and 2 bases from J; junction bases left unmatched: 9. Here the CDR3 reads CASSFPSGGFTYEQYF. As DNA, the CDR3 is TGTGCCAGCAGCTTTCCCAGCGGGGGCTTTACCTACGAGCAGTACTTC. The full variable domain, completed using reference TRBV7-9 and TRBJ2-7, is DTGVSQNPRHKITKRGQNVTFRCDPISEHNRLYWYRQTLGQGPEFLTYFQNEAQLEKSRLLSDRFSAERPKGSFSTLEIQRTEQGDSAMYLCASSFPSGGFTYEQYFGPGTRLTVT.

The chain is built from TRBV4-3 and TRBJ2-3; 12 nucleotides agree with TRBD2. The CDR3 has 17 amino acids. Germline CDR1 LGHNA, CDR2 YSLEER. V gave up 4 bases and J gave up 0 bases; unmatched junction bases: 5. The CDR3 region is CASSPRLAGASTDTQYF. CDR3 nucleotide sequence: TGCGCCAGCAGCCCGCGACTAGCGGGGGCTAGCACAGATACGCAGTATTTT.